The T cell receptor (beta chain) described here comes from a study of monozygotic twins with inflammatory bowel disease. Study results and caveats: Especially where disease activity was present, IBD patients had fewer clonotypes in common with others than healthy twins did.

TCRdb re-analyzed the 5' RACE reads; it lists each CDR3 protein once, without DNA. Its clone listing holds about 140,000 distinct CDR3 sequences. CDR1 and CDR2 (germline): SGHTA, FQGNSA. This CDR3 has 16 residues. Concerning this clonotype itself: Its antigen is as yet unknown.

Sample: blood. J is TRBJ1-4 and V is TRBV7-2; the TCRdb call, TRBD1, lacks DNA for checking. The origin of this receptor is a human donor with ulcerative colitis or Crohn's disease, or a healthy co-twin of an affected twin (not recorded which). The CDR3 loop is CASSYIPGQLNEKLFF.